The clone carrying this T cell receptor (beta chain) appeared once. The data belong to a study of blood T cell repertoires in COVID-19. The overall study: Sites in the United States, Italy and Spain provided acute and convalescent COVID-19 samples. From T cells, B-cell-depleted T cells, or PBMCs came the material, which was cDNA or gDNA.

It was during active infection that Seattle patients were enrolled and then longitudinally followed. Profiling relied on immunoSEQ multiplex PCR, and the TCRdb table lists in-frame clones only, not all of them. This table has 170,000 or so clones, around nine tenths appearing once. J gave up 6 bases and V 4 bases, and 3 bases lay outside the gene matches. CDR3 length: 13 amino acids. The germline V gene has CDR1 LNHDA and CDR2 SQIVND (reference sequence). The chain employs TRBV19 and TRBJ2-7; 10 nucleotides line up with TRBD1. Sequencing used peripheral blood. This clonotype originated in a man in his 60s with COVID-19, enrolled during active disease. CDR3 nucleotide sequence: TGTGCCAGTAGTAGAAGGGACAGGGGCGAGCAGTACTTC. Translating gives CASSRRDRGEQYF. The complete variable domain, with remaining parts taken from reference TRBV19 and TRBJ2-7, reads DGGITQSPKYLFRKEGQNVTLSCEQNLNHDAMYWYRQDPGQGLRLIYYSQIVNDFQKGDIAEGYSVSREKKESFPLTVTSAQKNPTAFYLCASSRRDRGEQYFGPGTRLTVT.